In its sample, the clone carrying this T cell receptor beta chain was seen many times. Per the germline V gene, CDR1 is MNHNS and CDR2 is SASEGT. This CDR3 is built from 16 residues. With 8 bases clipped from V and 4 bases from J, the junction kept 11 bases outside the gene matches. The TCR beta CDR3 regions underwent amplification using RNA transcripts as the source. The HTBI primer set was used in a first-round RT-PCR of the TCR CDR3. TCRdb analysed the multiplex PCR reads with MiXCR anew, one entry per CDR3 protein. The profile shows 300,000 to 450,000 distinct CDR3 sequences, 13% to 15% of them singletons. The sample is drawn from a study of T cells in Graves' hyperthyroidism and ophthalmopathy.

This receptor was taken from a woman in her thirties with Graves' ophthalmopathy. The sample comprised blood. The chain is built from TRBV6-1 and TRBJ2-1; 10 bases align to TRBD2. The CDR3 reads CASFTPELAGYNEQFF. CDR3 DNA sequence: TGTGCCAGCTTTACCCCGGAACTAGCGGGGTACAATGAGCAGTTCTTC.